Shown below are 10 T cell receptor beta chains from a single sample sequenced in a study of cytomegalovirus exposure and HLA in healthy donors. With 60 Vbeta and 13 Jbeta primers, the PCR was carried out. This table comes from immunoSEQ multiplex PCR, and its TCRdb copy is limited to in-frame clones, with some not included. Of about 160,000 clones listed, 70% to 80% are singletons. The specimen sequenced was PBMCs. The source is a human donor in good health.

V and J are TRBV9 and TRBJ1-1, with 7 bases that match TRBD1. Losses at the gene ends were 5 bases for V and 2 bases for J; bases not matched to a gene: 9. Per the germline V gene, CDR1 is SGDLS and CDR2 is YYNGEE. This CDR3 is built from 15 residues. The chain's CDR3 is CASRTATGPNTEAFF. In DNA form, the CDR3 reads TGTGCCAGCAGGACCGCGACAGGGCCCAACACTGAAGCTTTCTTT. The full variable domain, rest sourced from reference TRBV9 and TRBJ1-1, is DSGVTQTPKHLITATGQRVTLRCSPRSGDLSVYWYQQSLDQGLQFLIQYYNGEERAKGNILERFSAQQFPDLHSELNLSSLELGDSALYFCASRTATGPNTEAFFGQGTRLTVV.

This chain joins TRBV5-1 and TRBJ1-2; TRBD1 might be the D (5 bases). Trimming removed 3 bases from V and 2 bases from J, with 14 bases in between. This CDR3 is 15 amino acids long. CDR1 and CDR2 (germline): SGHRS, YFSETQ. The CDR3, as DNA: TGCGCCAGCAGCTCCCTTAGTGGGGGGAACTATGGCTACACCTTC. Protein product: CASSSLSGGNYGYTF.

In its sample, this clone was seen a few times. V gene TRBV10-3 combines with J gene TRBJ2-1; 9 nucleotides line up with TRBD2. V was clipped by 9 bases and J by 7 bases; unmatched bases: 4. The germline CDR1 and CDR2 sequences are ENHRY and SYGVKD. The CDR3 has 12 amino acids. The CDR3 protein is CAIAGGGNEQFF. CDR3 sequence (DNA): TGTGCCATAGCGGGAGGTGGGAATGAGCAGTTCTTC.

The rearrangement links TRBV7-9 to TRBJ1-5; 8 nucleotides match TRBD1. The CDR3 has 14 amino acids. J lost 6 bases, V lost 5 bases, and 6 bases had no gene match. Germline CDR1 SEHNR, CDR2 FQNEAQ (reference sequence). CDR3 sequence (DNA): TGTGCCAGCAGCCAGGGACAGGAGTTTCAGCCCCAGCATTTT. Translating gives CASSQGQEFQPQHF.

The genes are TRBV4-2 and TRBJ1-2; no clear D. CDR1 LGHNA and CDR2 YNFKEQ come from the germline V gene. V lost 4 bases and J 9 bases, leaving 12 bases between the germline ends. The CDR3 has 12 residues. DNA for the CDR3: TGTGCCAGCAGCCCACGGGAAGCTAGCTACACCTTC. Residues: CASSPREASYTF.

The chain joins TRBV19 to TRBJ1-5; D not resolved. CDR3 length equals 14 residues. Between the trimmed V and J ends, which lost 7 bases and 0 bases, there was a span of 10 bases. Germline lookup yields CDR1 LNHDA and CDR2 SQIVND (reference sequence). DNA of the CDR3: TGTGCCAGTATGGCAGGCTATAGCAATCAGCCCCAGCATTTT. Translation gives CASMAGYSNQPQHF.

This chain connects TRBV30 to TRBJ2-1, with unresolved D. The V end lost 0 bases, the J end lost 4 bases, and 4 bases lay between the germline ends. This CDR3 has 12 amino acids. In germline, CDR1 is GTSNPN, CDR2 SVGIG (reference sequence). Written as DNA, the CDR3 is TGTGCCTGGAGTGTGGAGTACAATGAGCAGTTCTTC. This gives the protein CAWSVEYNEQFF.

The chain uses TRBV5-4 and TRBJ1-1; 9 bases line up with TRBD1. CDR1 and CDR2 (germline): SGHNT, YYREEE (reference sequence). CDR3 length: 16 amino acids. The V gene end was trimmed by 0 bases and the J gene end by 0 bases; junction bases not matched to a gene: 3. CDR3 in DNA: TGTGCCAGCAGCTTGGGGACAGGGGTCATGAACACTGAAGCTTTCTTT. Translating it yields CASSLGTGVMNTEAFF.

The chain combines TRBV28 with TRBJ1-5; 9 bases map to TRBD1. CDR3 length equals 14 residues. The V gene end was trimmed by 6 bases and the J gene end by 7 bases; junction bases not matched to a gene: 7. Germline lookup yields CDR1 MDHEN and CDR2 SYDVKM. The DNA of the CDR3 is TGTGCCAGCAGCCTGGACAGGGGCTACCAGCCCCAGCATTTT. Protein sequence: CASSLDRGYQPQHF.

This clone has a single count. CDR3 coding DNA: TGTGCCAGCAGCTTAGTTAAAGGGGGCGGTGGAAACACCATATATTTT. It encodes CASSLVKGGGGNTIYF. The chain has TRBV7-6 and TRBJ1-3; 7 nucleotides match TRBD1. Germline V CDR1 and CDR2: SGHVS, FNYEAQ. The CDR3 runs to 16 residues. The trim removed 1 base at V and 3 bases at J, leaving 6 bases unmatched. Using reference TRBV7-6 and TRBJ1-3 for the parts outside the CDR3, the full variable domain is GAGVSQSPRYKVTKRGQDVALRCDPISGHVSLYWYRQALGQGPEFLTYFNYEAQQDKSGLPNDRFSAERPEGSISTLTIQRTEQRDSAMYRCASSLVKGGGGNTIYFGEGSWLTVV.